Shown below are 13 T cell receptor beta chains from a single sample sequenced in a study of T-cell memory formation after mild COVID-19. One entry per CDR3 protein results from TCRdb running MiXCR on the 5' RACE reads. The data hold roughly 340,000 distinct CDR3 sequences, with roughly 19% observed a single time. Sample: PBMCs or a T cell subset sorted from them (not recorded which). These receptors all stem from a young man who had mild COVID-19 (a few samples of this study predate the infection). Cell type and time point are not known.

This clonotype was observed a handful of times. The V gene is TRBV6-5, the J gene TRBJ2-3; either TRBD1 or TRBD2 may supply D (5 bases each). CDR1 is MNHEY, CDR2 SVGAGI, per germline. V dropped 4 bases and J dropped 5 bases, with 7 bases sitting between them. CDR3 length: 12 amino acids. This CDR3 is CASSWDGDTQYF. DNA for the CDR3: TGTGCCAGCAGTTGGGACGGAGATACGCAGTATTTT.

This clonotype was recorded many times. The rearrangement joins TRBV20-1 to TRBJ2-1, with 11 positions matching TRBD2. The CDR3 has 14 amino acids. Germline loops: CDR1 DFQATT, CDR2 SNEGSKA (reference sequence). V shed 8 bases and J 10 bases; nucleotides not matched to a gene: 13. CDR3 nucleotides: TGCAGTACCCTTAGCGGGGGGGCCAGAAGAGAGCAGTTCTTC. The encoded protein is CSTLSGGARREQFF.

The chain uses TRBV20-1 and TRBJ2-3, with 15 bases that match TRBD2. Unmatched junction bases numbered 9, after V lost 6 bases and J lost 2 bases. Germline loops: CDR1 DFQATT, CDR2 SNEGSKA (reference sequence). This CDR3 has 17 amino acids. CDR3 coding DNA: TGCAGTGCCCTACCGGGACTAGCGGGGGGCACCACAGATACGCAGTATTTT. Its protein is CSALPGLAGGTTDTQYF.

The chain carries TRBV24-1 and TRBJ2-1; possibly TRBD1 for D (6 bases). Between the trimmed V and J ends, which lost 4 bases and 6 bases, there was a span of 15 bases. Germline lookup yields CDR1 KGHDR and CDR2 SFDVKD. This CDR3 region has 15 residues. CDR3 amino acids: CATSDRSQGSNEQFF. The CDR3 nucleotides are TGTGCCACCAGTGACCGGTCCCAGGGGTCCAATGAGCAGTTCTTC.

This clonotype was observed a handful of times. The CDR3, as DNA: TGCGCCAGCAGACTGAGACAGGGCCTCAATCAGCCCCAGCATTTT. It is translated as CASRLRQGLNQPQHF. The chain recombines TRBV23-1 with TRBJ1-5; the match to TRBD1 covers 7 bases. TRBV23-1 has ORF status, its function being uncertain. The CDR3 consists of 15 residues. Trimming cost V 6 bases and J 3 bases; bases outside gene matches: 8.

The chain carries TRBV27 and TRBJ2-2, with D possibly TRBD2 on 5 matching bases. Per germline, CDR1 MNHEY and CDR2 SMNVEV (reference sequence). CDR3 length: 13 residues. Trimming took off 5 bases at V and 3 bases at J, with 7 bases between the two ends. Here the CDR3 reads CASSRGYTGELFF. The CDR3 nucleotides read TGTGCCAGCAGTCGAGGGTACACCGGGGAGCTGTTTTTT.

This clonotype was counted only a few times. This chain connects TRBV7-2 to TRBJ2-7, with 7 positions matching TRBD2. The CDR3 is 14 amino acids. CDR1 is SGHTA and CDR2 is FQGNSA in the germline V gene. V was clipped by 3 bases and J by 5 bases; unmatched bases: 7. CDR3 residues: CASSFGRGYHEQYF. CDR3 coding DNA: TGTGCCAGCAGCTTCGGGCGGGGGTACCACGAGCAGTACTTC.

This sequence joins TRBV11-1 and TRBJ2-2, with 10 bases that match TRBD2. Germline V gives CDR1 SGHAT, CDR2 FQDESV (reference sequence). The ends lost 3 bases at V and 3 bases at J; junction bases unmatched: 4. The CDR3 runs 16 residues. The CDR3 protein is CASSFTSGADTGELFF. CDR3 coding DNA: TGTGCCAGCAGCTTCACTAGCGGGGCCGACACCGGGGAGCTGTTTTTT.

The CDR3 region has the DNA TGTGCCAGCACCGCAGGGAGGGGGGCCCAGTACTTC. The encoded protein is CASTAGRGAQYF. This sequence joins TRBV6-5 and TRBJ2-5; perhaps TRBD2 as D (7 bases). Germline V gene lookup returns CDR1 MNHEY and CDR2 SVGAGI. Trimming took 7 bases from V and 9 from J, leaving 15 bases between them. This CDR3 is built from 12 residues.

The rearrangement uses TRBV4-1 and TRBJ2-7; 10 positions agree with TRBD1. This CDR3 is 16 amino acids long. The V and J ends lost 2 bases and 3 bases, in that order; junction bases with no gene match: 7. The germline CDR1 and CDR2 sequences are MGHRA and YSYEKL. The CDR3 nucleotides are TGCGCCAGCAGCCAACGGGACAGGGGAATGATCTACGAGCAGTACTTC. Translated: CASSQRDRGMIYEQYF.

This clonotype was observed a handful of times. The rearrangement uses TRBV3-1 and TRBJ2-7; 8 nucleotides agree with TRBD2. Trimming at V came to 4 bases and at J to 4 bases, leaving 12 bases not matched to a gene. The V gene's germline CDR1 is LGHDT and CDR2 YNNKEL (reference sequence). The CDR3 is made up of 16 amino acids. As DNA, the CDR3 is TGTGCCAGCAGCCTAAGAAAGGCGGGGGGCAGATACGAGCAGTACTTC. Protein: CASSLRKAGGRYEQYF.

This chain links TRBV7-2 with TRBJ1-2; 8 bases align to TRBD1. Germline CDR1 SGHTA, CDR2 FQGNSA. The CDR3 is 15 residues long. J lost 6 bases, V lost 4 bases, and 10 bases had no gene match. The CDR3 DNA reads as TGTGCCAGCAGCTCGACTTGGGACAGGACCGATGGCTACACCTTC. Translating gives CASSSTWDRTDGYTF.

The chain links TRBV7-6 to TRBJ1-5, with D unresolved. With 3 bases removed from V and 9 bases from J, the gap between germline ends came to 18 bases. The CDR3 covers 15 residues. Germline CDR1 SGHVS, CDR2 FNYEAQ. The CDR3 loop is CASSFRMCGQWPQHF. The CDR3 region has the DNA TGTGCCAGCAGCTTTCGGATGTGCGGCCAGTGGCCCCAGCATTTT.